The 31 T cell receptor beta chains below all came from one sample that was sequenced in a study of shared T cell receptors in the human thymus. Clones were sequenced by immunoSEQ multiplex PCR, and TCRdb holds only the in-frame ones, with some missing. The sample holds about 380,000 clones, around 93% seen once. Sequenced: thymocytes. These receptors originate from a human donor.

This clone was detected once. The chain combines TRBV28 with TRBJ2-7; 12 positions agree with TRBD1. CDR3 size: 18 residues. Germline V gene lookup returns CDR1 MDHEN and CDR2 SYDVKM. The V and J ends lost 6 bases and 2 bases, in that order; junction bases with no gene match: 14. For the CDR3, the DNA is TGTGCCAGCAGCGGTACCGGGACAGGGGGCCTAATTACCTACGAGCAGTACTTC. Amino acid sequence: CASSGTGTGGLITYEQYF. Looking up the rest from reference TRBV28 and TRBJ2-7 gives the full variable domain: DVKVTQSSRYLVKRTGEKVFLECVQDMDHENMFWYRQDPGLGLRLIYFSYDVKMKEKGDIPEGYSVSREKKERFSLILESASTNQTSMYLCASSGTGTGGLITYEQYFGPGTRLTVT.

The chain couples TRBV9 to TRBJ2-2, with D unresolved. Germline loops: CDR1 SGDLS, CDR2 YYNGEE. The CDR3 is made up of 18 amino acids. The V and J ends lost 0 bases and 0 bases respectively, with 15 bases between them. The CDR3 loop reads CASSVGPARKPNTGELFF. Here the CDR3 DNA reads TGTGCCAGCAGCGTAGGCCCCGCACGGAAACCGAACACCGGGGAGCTGTTTTTT.

The chain links TRBV28 to TRBJ1-5; D gene ambiguous. From germline, CDR1 is MDHEN and CDR2 SYDVKM. The CDR3 is made up of 14 amino acids. V lost 4 bases to trimming and J lost 7 bases, with 14 bases between them. The CDR3 region is CASSSFTDGQPQHF. The CDR3 DNA reads as TGTGCCAGCAGTTCGTTCACGGACGGGCAGCCCCAGCATTTT.

V gene TRBV18 combines with J gene TRBJ2-5; D is possibly TRBD2 (5 bases). This CDR3 is 14 amino acids long. V was clipped by 2 bases and J by 5 bases, with 12 bases between them. Germline CDR1 and CDR2: KGHSH and LQKENI. CDR3 sequence (DNA): TGTGCCAGCTCACCATCCCCCGGGATCGAGACCCAGTACTTC. This codes for CASSPSPGIETQYF. The full variable domain, with the rest looked up from reference TRBV18 and TRBJ2-5, is NAGVMQNPRHLVRRRGQEARLRCSPMKGHSHVYWYRQLPEEGLKFMVYLQKENIIDESGMPKERFSAEFPKEGPSILRIQQVVRGDSAAYFCASSPSPGIETQYFGPGTRLLVL.

The chain joins TRBV30 to TRBJ1-5; D ambiguous. Germline CDR1 is GTSNPN and CDR2 is SVGIG (reference sequence). Trimming pared 1 base from V and 10 bases from J, leaving 14 bases between. The CDR3 consists of 13 residues. The CDR3 DNA is TGTGCCTGGAGTGGGAGGGTGGCCGAACCCCAGCATTTT. This codes for CAWSGRVAEPQHF.

The chain recombines TRBV28 with TRBJ2-1, with 10 bases that match TRBD2. The CDR3 contains 15 residues. The junction had 5 bases not matched to a gene; V was cut back by 7 bases and J by 2 bases. CDR1 is MDHEN, CDR2 SYDVKM, per germline. The chain's CDR3 is CASKLGLAAYNEQFF. CDR3 sequence (DNA): TGTGCCAGCAAACTAGGACTAGCGGCCTACAATGAGCAGTTCTTC.

The rearrangement uses TRBV9 and TRBJ2-5; 10 nucleotides match TRBD1. There are 15 residues in the CDR3. V lost 4 bases to trimming and J lost 3 bases; unmatched junction nucleotides: 6. The germline V gene encodes CDR1 SGDLS and CDR2 YYNGEE. CDR3 nucleotides: TGTGCCAGCAGCAACAAGGGGACAGGGGAAGAGACCCAGTACTTC. It yields the protein CASSNKGTGEETQYF.

The V and J genes are TRBV6-5 and TRBJ2-1; maybe TRBD1 (5 bases). The CDR3 extends over 16 amino acids. V lost 0 bases, J lost 6 bases, and 15 bases lay in between. Germline CDR1 and CDR2: MNHEY and SVGAGI. In nucleotides, the CDR3 is TGTGCCAGCAGTTACTCGACAGCTATGATGGGCAATGAGCAGTTCTTC. This gives the protein CASSYSTAMMGNEQFF.

This sequence joins TRBV28 and TRBJ2-2; D might be TRBD2 (5 bases). The germline gives CDR1 MDHEN, CDR2 SYDVKM. Between the trimmed V and J ends, which lost 6 bases and 5 bases, there was a span of 16 bases. The CDR3 consists of 15 residues. DNA of the CDR3: TGTGCCAGCAGCCTGGACTCCACGATTACCGGGGAGCTGTTTTTT. Amino acids: CASSLDSTITGELFF.

The chain combines TRBV11-3 with TRBJ2-2, with D perhaps matching TRBD2 (5 bases). Germline lookup yields CDR1 SGHNT and CDR2 YENEEA. The V and J ends lost 5 bases and 4 bases respectively, with 14 bases between them. The CDR3 has 15 residues. This chain's CDR3 is CASSPLLSVTGELFF. The CDR3 coding sequence is TGTGCCAGCAGCCCCCTCCTTAGCGTCACCGGGGAGCTGTTTTTT.

V and J are TRBV5-1 and TRBJ2-7; D gene unclear. V gave up 7 bases and J gave up 3 bases, with 17 bases separating them. Per the germline V gene, CDR1 is SGHRS and CDR2 is YFSETQ. This CDR3 region has 14 residues. The DNA for the CDR3 is TGCGCCAGCTCGCCCGGCTATACGGGCTACGAGCAGTACTTC. This codes for CASSPGYTGYEQYF.

This chain joins TRBV5-1 and TRBJ2-7, with D unresolved. The CDR3 spans 12 residues. From germline, CDR1 is SGHRS and CDR2 YFSETQ. The ends were cut back, 6 bases at V and 3 bases at J, with 10 bases in the middle. CDR3 sequence reads: CASKKLDYEQYF. The CDR3 nucleotides read TGCGCCAGCAAAAAGCTCGACTACGAGCAGTACTTC.

The chain uses TRBV4-3 and TRBJ2-7; D unclear. V was clipped by 4 bases and J by 1 base, with 14 bases between them. Germline assignment: CDR1 LGHNA and CDR2 YSLEER. CDR3 length equals 15 residues. DNA for the CDR3: TGCGCCAGCAGCCTTGGGCACAATTATTCCTACGAGCAGTACTTC. Amino acid sequence: CASSLGHNYSYEQYF.

The rearrangement joins TRBV5-1 to TRBJ1-5; D not resolved. Trimming removed 0 bases from V and 2 bases from J, with 9 bases in between. CDR1 SGHRS and CDR2 YFSETQ come from the germline V gene. The CDR3 is made up of 15 amino acids. The CDR3 loop is CASSLGAEGNQPQHF. The CDR3 nucleotides are TGCGCCAGCAGCTTGGGGGCCGAAGGCAATCAGCCCCAGCATTTT.

The V gene is TRBV28, the J gene TRBJ2-7; D remains unclear. The CDR3 has 14 residues. CDR1 and CDR2 from the germline V gene are MDHEN and SYDVKM. The ends were cut back, 3 bases at V and 2 bases at J, with 11 bases in the middle. The CDR3 loop is CASSFHRPAYEQYF. CDR3 bases: TGTGCCAGCAGTTTTCATCGACCGGCCTACGAGCAGTACTTC.

The CDR3 is CAWSDIAGVPDTQYF. The CDR3 nucleotides read TGTGCCTGGAGCGACATAGCGGGAGTCCCAGATACGCAGTATTTT. The V and J genes are TRBV30 and TRBJ2-3; 9 positions agree with TRBD2. This CDR3 region has 15 residues. In germline, CDR1 is GTSNPN, CDR2 SVGIG (reference sequence). V lost 3 bases to trimming and J lost 4 bases; unmatched junction nucleotides: 8.

The genes are TRBV9 and TRBJ2-2, with TRBD2 matching 8 bases. J was trimmed by 4 bases and V by 4 bases; bases with no gene match: 9. This CDR3 has 16 amino acids. Looked up from germline, CDR1 is SGDLS and CDR2 is YYNGEE. The CDR3 sequence is CASSPSSGLGTGELFF. CDR3 coding DNA: TGTGCCAGCAGCCCTTCTAGCGGGCTGGGCACCGGGGAGCTGTTTTTT.

This clone was detected a few times. The chain links TRBV18 to TRBJ1-2; D remains ambiguous. This CDR3 has 15 residues. Trimming shortened V by 3 bases and J by 3 bases, and 14 bases separated the two germline ends. CDR1 and CDR2 (germline): KGHSH, LQKENI. CDR3 bases: TGTGCCAGCTCACCCCGGCACACTTTCGACTATGGCTACACCTTC. Its protein product is CASSPRHTFDYGYTF.

The rearrangement joins TRBV15 to TRBJ2-7; unclear D gene. Germline V gene lookup returns CDR1 LNHNV and CDR2 YYDKDF (reference sequence). V lost 4 bases, J lost 5 bases, and 9 bases lay in between. The length of the CDR3 is 12 residues. This CDR3 reads CATSTPWNEQYF. The DNA of the CDR3 is TGTGCCACCAGCACCCCCTGGAACGAGCAGTACTTC.

The chain is built from TRBV18 and TRBJ2-5; D perhaps matches TRBD1 (6 bases). The J call could be wrong; TRBJ2-7 is a better fit for the DNA end. The germline V gene encodes CDR1 KGHSH and CDR2 LQKENI. The CDR3 covers 13 residues. The CDR3 bases are TGTGCCAGCTCACCACCGGGACAATACGAGCAGTACTTC. Translating gives CASSPPGQYEQYF.

The chain carries TRBV7-9 and TRBJ2-3; TRBD2 aligns across 13 bases. CDR3 size: 18 residues. Per germline, CDR1 SEHNR and CDR2 FQNEAQ (reference sequence). The ends lost 1 base at V and 1 base at J; junction bases unmatched: 5. This CDR3 is CASSLVPLAGGCTDTQYF. CDR3 sequence (DNA): TGTGCCAGCAGCTTAGTCCCACTAGCGGGAGGGTGCACAGATACGCAGTATTTT.

V and J are TRBV6-1 and TRBJ1-2, with 11 bases identical to TRBD1. The V and J ends lost 7 bases and 8 bases, in that order; junction bases with no gene match: 9. Germline V CDR1 and CDR2: MNHNS, SASEGT. The CDR3 is made up of 14 amino acids. In nucleotides, the CDR3 is TGTGCCAGCAAGACACCGGGACAGGGGGTCGGCTACACCTTC. This encodes CASKTPGQGVGYTF.

The V and J genes are TRBV27 and TRBJ2-7; 9 bases match TRBD1. The V gene end was trimmed by 5 bases and the J gene end by 1 base; junction bases not matched to a gene: 6. Germline CDR1 is MNHEY and CDR2 is SMNVEV (reference sequence). CDR3 length: 15 amino acids. In DNA, the CDR3 is TGTGCCAGCAGTCAGACAGGGGGGGTATCCTACGAGCAGTACTTC. Protein sequence: CASSQTGGVSYEQYF.

The V call is TRBV4-3, the J call TRBJ2-4, with 8 nucleotides matching TRBD1. The CDR3 spans 15 residues. Trimming cost V 0 bases and J 6 bases; bases outside gene matches: 4. Germline V gene sequence: CDR1 LGHNA, CDR2 YSLEER. The CDR3 sequence: CASSQDSGQGNIQYF. The CDR3 DNA follows: TGCGCCAGCAGCCAAGACTCCGGACAGGGAAACATTCAGTACTTC.

The rearrangement joins TRBV19 to TRBJ1-3; 8 bases are shared with TRBD1. The junction had 8 bases not matched to a gene; V was cut back by 7 bases and J by 0 bases. The CDR3 contains 16 residues. CDR1 is LNHDA and CDR2 is SQIVND in the germline V gene (reference sequence). CDR3 sequence reads: CASTRDRLHSGNTIYF. CDR3 nucleotides: TGTGCCAGTACCCGGGACAGGTTACACTCTGGAAACACCATATATTTT.

The CDR3 reads CASSMWVVADTQYF. In nucleotides, the CDR3 is TGTGCCAGTAGTATGTGGGTTGTGGCGGATACGCAGTATTTT. This chain links TRBV19 with TRBJ2-3; D not certain. Trimming cost V 3 bases and J 6 bases, with 13 bases left between them. The CDR3 is 14 residues long. The germline V gene encodes CDR1 LNHDA and CDR2 SQIVND (reference sequence).

The V and J genes are TRBV27 and TRBJ1-5; D is possibly TRBD1 (5 bases). CDR1 and CDR2 from the germline V gene are MNHEY and SMNVEV (reference sequence). Between the trimmed V and J ends, which lost 5 bases and 4 bases, there was a span of 18 bases. CDR3 size: 16 residues. CDR3 sequence reads: CASSLRTGTINQPQHF. CDR3 coding DNA: TGTGCCAGCAGTCTACGTACCGGGACCATTAATCAGCCCCAGCATTTT.

The chain carries TRBV7-9 and TRBJ1-1; D unclear. Trimming left V 2 bases short and J 4 bases short, with 8 bases between. Per the germline V gene, CDR1 is SEHNR and CDR2 is FQNEAQ (reference sequence). The CDR3 extends over 13 amino acids. The CDR3 here is CASSLNSGTEAFF. The CDR3 coding sequence is TGTGCCAGCAGCTTAAACAGTGGCACTGAAGCTTTCTTT.

V and J are TRBV7-8 and TRBJ2-3; possibly TRBD2 for D (6 bases). Trimming stripped 1 base from V and 4 bases from J, with 24 bases between. The CDR3 length is 19 residues. Germline CDR1 is SGHVS and CDR2 is FQNEAQ. The CDR3 DNA reads as TGTGCCAGCAGCTTAGGCCCTTGGTTAGAAGCGGGTGAGGCAGATACGCAGTATTTT. As protein: CASSLGPWLEAGEADTQYF.

The chain links TRBV27 to TRBJ2-7; D remains unclear. The CDR3 loop spans 18 amino acids. V lost 0 bases, J lost 10 bases, and 28 bases lay in between. Germline CDR1 MNHEY, CDR2 SMNVEV (reference sequence). CDR3 nucleotide sequence: TGTGCCAGCAGTTTATCACCCGGACCCTACCGGGCCTCCTCCTCTCAGTACTTC. Protein sequence: CASSLSPGPYRASSSQYF.

This chain links TRBV27 with TRBJ2-2; weak D call: TRBD2 (6 bases). This CDR3 comprises 18 residues. V lost 2 bases and J lost 3, with 19 bases in between. Germline CDR1 and CDR2: MNHEY and SMNVEV (reference sequence). The CDR3 DNA is TGTGCCAGCAGTTTACTAGGAGGGGCTGTTAGTCACACCGGGGAGCTGTTTTTT. This encodes CASSLLGGAVSHTGELFF.